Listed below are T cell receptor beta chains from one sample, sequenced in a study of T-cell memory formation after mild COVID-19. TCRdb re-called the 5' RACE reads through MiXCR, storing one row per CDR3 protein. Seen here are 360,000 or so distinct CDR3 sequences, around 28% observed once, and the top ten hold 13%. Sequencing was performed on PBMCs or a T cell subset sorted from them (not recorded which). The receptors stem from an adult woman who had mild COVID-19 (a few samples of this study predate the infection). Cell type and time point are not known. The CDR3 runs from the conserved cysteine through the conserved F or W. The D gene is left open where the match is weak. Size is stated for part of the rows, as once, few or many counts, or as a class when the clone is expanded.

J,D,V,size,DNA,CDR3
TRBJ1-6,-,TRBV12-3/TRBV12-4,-,TGTGCCAGCAGTTTTAGGGGGTTCTCACCCCTCCACTTT,CASSFRGFSPLHF
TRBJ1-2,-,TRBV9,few,TGTGCCAGCAGCGCCGGGGTCCCGGATGGCTACACCTTC,CASSAGVPDGYTF
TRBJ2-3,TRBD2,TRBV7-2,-,TGTGCCAGCAGCCTTACTAGCGGGGGGGGAGATACGCAGTATTTT,CASSLTSGGGDTQYF
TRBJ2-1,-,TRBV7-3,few,TGTGCCAGCAGCTTATTCACAAATGAGCAGTTCTTC,CASSLFTNEQFF
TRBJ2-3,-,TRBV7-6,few,TGTGCCAGCAGCTTAAGTCAGGAGGCCACAGATACGCAGTATTTT,CASSLSQEATDTQYF
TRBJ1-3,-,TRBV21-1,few,TGTGCCAGCAGCAAGGGGCGCTCCTACTCTGGAAACACCATATATTTT,CASSKGRSYSGNTIYF
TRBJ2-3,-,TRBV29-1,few,TGCAGCGTTGAAGGCGTAACAGATACGCAGTATTTT,CSVEGVTDTQYF
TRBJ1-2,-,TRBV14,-,TGTGCCAGCAGCCCGAGGATAGGGACCCTACGAGGCTACACCTTC,CASSPRIGTLRGYTF
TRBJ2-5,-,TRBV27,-,TGTGCCAGCAGTTTTCGGGAAGGCGGGGAGACCCAGTACTTC,CASSFREGGETQYF
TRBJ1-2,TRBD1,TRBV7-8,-,TGTGCCAGCAGCCCGAACCGGGACAGGGGGGGCTATGGCTACACCTTC,CASSPNRDRGGYGYTF
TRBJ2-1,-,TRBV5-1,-,TGCGCCAGCAGCCACCCGGAGGGGGGGCCAAATGAGCAGTTCTTC,CASSHPEGGPNEQFF
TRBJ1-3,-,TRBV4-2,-,TGTGCCAGCAGCCAAGAGTCCAGCTACTCTGGAAACACCATATATTTT,CASSQESSYSGNTIYF
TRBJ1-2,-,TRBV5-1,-,TGCGCCAGCAGCTCGGACGACTATGGCTACACCTTC,CASSSDDYGYTF
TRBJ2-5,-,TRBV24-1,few,TGTGCCACCAGTGATTTCGGTGTGGGAAAGCAAGAGACCCAGTACTTC,CATSDFGVGKQETQYF
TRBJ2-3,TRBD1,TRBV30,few,TGTGCCTGGAGTTGGACAGGGGACACGCAGTATTTT,CAWSWTGDTQYF
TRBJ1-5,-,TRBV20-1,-,TGCAGTGCTAGAGATTTAGGGAATCAGCCCCAGCATTTT,CSARDLGNQPQHF
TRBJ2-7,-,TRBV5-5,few,TGTGCCAGCAGCTTATCTCCTGCGAACGAGCAGTACTTC,CASSLSPANEQYF
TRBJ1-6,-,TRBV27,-,TGTGCCAGCAGTTTAGTACAGCCCGGGGGTTCACCCCTCCACTTT,CASSLVQPGGSPLHF
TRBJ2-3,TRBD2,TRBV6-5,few,TGTGCCAGCAGTTTGCAAGCGGGAGTGTCAGATACGCAGTATTTT,CASSLQAGVSDTQYF
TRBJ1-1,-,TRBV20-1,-,TGCAGTGCCAAAAGAAACGCTGAAGCTTTCTTT,CSAKRNAEAFF
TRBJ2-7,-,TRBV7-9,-,TGTGCCGAGTCGACAGTCCCCTACGAGCAGTACTTC,CAESTVPYEQYF
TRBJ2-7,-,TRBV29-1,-,TGCAGCGTTGAAGTTGGGGGATACGAGCAGTACTTC,CSVEVGGYEQYF
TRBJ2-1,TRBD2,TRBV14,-,TGTGCCAGCAGCCGCTCCGGGGGGTGGAGGGAGCAGTTCTTC,CASSRSGGWREQFF
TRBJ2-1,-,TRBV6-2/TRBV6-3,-,TGTGCCAGCACCCCCCCCTCGGCGGGGATCTGGAATGAGCAGTTCTTC,CASTPPSAGIWNEQFF
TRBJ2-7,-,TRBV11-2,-,TGTGCCAGCAGCCCAATTCAGGGCTCCTACTCCTACGAGCAGTACTTC,CASSPIQGSYSYEQYF
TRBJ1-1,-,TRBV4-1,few,TGCGCCAGCAGCCGTTATGCTCGGGGAAACACTGAAGCTTTCTTT,CASSRYARGNTEAFF
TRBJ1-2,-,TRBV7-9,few,TGTGCCAGCAGCTCTGGGACCCAGGCTGGAGGCTACACCTTC,CASSSGTQAGGYTF
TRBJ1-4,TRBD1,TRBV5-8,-,TGTGCCAGCAGCACCATAGACAGGGGAACTAATGAAAAACTGTTTTTT,CASSTIDRGTNEKLFF
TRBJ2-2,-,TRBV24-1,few,TGTGCCACCAGTGACCCCCCCCCACCCGGGGAGCTGTTTTTT,CATSDPPPPGELFF